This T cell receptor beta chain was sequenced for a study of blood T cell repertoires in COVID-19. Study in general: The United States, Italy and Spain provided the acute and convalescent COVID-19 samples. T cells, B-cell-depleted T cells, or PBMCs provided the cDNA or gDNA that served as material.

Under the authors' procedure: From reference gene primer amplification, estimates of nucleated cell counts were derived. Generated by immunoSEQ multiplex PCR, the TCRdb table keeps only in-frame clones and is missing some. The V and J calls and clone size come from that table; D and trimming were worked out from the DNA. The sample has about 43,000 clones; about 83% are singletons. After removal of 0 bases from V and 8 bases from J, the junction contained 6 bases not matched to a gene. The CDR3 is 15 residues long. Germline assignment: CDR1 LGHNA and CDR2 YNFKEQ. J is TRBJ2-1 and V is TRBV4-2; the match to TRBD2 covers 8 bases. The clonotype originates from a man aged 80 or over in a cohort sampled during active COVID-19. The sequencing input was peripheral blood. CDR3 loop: CASSQDLVGGDEQFF. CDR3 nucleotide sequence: TGTGCCAGCAGCCAAGATCTAGTCGGGGGGGATGAGCAGTTCTTC.